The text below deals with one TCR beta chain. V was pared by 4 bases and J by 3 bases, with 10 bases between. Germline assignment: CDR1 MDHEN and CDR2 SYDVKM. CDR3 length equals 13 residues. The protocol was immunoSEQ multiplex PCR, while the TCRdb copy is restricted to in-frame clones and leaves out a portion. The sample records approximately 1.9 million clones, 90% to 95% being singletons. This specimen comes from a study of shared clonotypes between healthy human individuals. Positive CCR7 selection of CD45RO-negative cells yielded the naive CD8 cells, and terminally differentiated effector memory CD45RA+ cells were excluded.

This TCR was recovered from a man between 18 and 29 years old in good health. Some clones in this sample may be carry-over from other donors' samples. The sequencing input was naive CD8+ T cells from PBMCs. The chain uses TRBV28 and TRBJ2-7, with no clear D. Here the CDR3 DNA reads TGTGCCAGCAGTTGGCCATACCGCTACGAGCAGTACTTC. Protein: CASSWPYRYEQYF.